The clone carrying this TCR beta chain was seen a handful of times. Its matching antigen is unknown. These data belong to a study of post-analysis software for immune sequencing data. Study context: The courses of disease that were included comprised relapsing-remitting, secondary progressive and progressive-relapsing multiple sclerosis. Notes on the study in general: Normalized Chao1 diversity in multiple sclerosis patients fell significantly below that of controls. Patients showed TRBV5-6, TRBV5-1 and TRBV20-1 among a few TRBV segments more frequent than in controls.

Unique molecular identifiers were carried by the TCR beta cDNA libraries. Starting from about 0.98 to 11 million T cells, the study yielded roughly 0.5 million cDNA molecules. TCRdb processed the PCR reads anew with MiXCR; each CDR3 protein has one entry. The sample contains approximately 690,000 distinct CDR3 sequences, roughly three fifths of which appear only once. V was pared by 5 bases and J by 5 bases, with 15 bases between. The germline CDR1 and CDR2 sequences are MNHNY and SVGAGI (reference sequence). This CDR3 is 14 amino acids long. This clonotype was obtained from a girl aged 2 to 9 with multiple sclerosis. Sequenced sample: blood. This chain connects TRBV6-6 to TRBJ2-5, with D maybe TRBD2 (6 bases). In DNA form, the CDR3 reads TGTGCCAGCAGTCCGTGGGGGGAAGGGGAGACCCAGTACTTC. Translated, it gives CASSPWGEGETQYF.